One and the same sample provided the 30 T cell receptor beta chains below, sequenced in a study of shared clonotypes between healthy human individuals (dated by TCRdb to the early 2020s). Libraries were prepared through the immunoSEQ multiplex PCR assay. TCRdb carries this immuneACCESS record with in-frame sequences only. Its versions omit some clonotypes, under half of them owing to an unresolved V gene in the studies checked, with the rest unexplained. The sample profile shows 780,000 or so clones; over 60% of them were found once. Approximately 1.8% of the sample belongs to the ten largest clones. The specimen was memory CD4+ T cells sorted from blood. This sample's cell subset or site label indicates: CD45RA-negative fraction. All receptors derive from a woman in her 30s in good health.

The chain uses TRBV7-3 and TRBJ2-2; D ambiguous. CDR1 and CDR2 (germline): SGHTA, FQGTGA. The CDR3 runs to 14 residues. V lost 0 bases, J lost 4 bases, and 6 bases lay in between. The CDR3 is CASSLTLATGELFF. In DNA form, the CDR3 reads TGTGCCAGCAGCTTAACGTTAGCCACCGGGGAGCTGTTTTTT.

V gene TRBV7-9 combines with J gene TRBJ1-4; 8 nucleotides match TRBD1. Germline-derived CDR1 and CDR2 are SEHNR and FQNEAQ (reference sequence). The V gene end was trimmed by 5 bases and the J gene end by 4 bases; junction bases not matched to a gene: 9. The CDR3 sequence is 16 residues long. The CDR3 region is CASSPTDRVLNEKLFF. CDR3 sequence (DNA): TGTGCCAGCAGCCCGACGGACAGGGTACTTAATGAAAAACTGTTTTTT.

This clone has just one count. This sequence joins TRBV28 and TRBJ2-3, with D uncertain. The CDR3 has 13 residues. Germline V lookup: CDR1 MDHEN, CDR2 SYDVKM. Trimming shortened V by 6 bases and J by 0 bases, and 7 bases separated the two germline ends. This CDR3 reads CASSQQSTDTQYF. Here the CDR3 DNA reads TGTGCCAGCAGCCAACAGAGCACAGATACGCAGTATTTT.

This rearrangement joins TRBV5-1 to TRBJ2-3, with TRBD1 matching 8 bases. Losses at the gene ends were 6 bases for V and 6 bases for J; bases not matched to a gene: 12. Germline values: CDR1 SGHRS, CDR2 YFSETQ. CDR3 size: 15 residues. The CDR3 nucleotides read TGCGCCAGCAACTGGGGGTGGCGGGACAGGGATACGCAGTATTTT. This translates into CASNWGWRDRDTQYF. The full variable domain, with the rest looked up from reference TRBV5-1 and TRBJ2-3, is KAGVTQTPRYLIKTRGQQVTLSCSPISGHRSVSWYQQTPGQGLQFLFEYFSETQRNKGNFPGRFSGRQFSNSRSEMNVSTLELGDSALYLCASNWGWRDRDTQYFGPGTRLTVL.

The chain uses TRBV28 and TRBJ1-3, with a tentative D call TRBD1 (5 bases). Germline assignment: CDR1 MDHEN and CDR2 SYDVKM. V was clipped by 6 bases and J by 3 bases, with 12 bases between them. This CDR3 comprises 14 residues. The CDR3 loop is CASSLPQGGNTIYF. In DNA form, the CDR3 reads TGTGCCAGCAGCCTCCCCCAGGGTGGAAACACCATATATTTT. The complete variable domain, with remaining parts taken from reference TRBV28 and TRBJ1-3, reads DVKVTQSSRYLVKRTGEKVFLECVQDMDHENMFWYRQDPGLGLRLIYFSYDVKMKEKGDIPEGYSVSREKKERFSLILESASTNQTSMYLCASSLPQGGNTIYFGEGSWLTVV.

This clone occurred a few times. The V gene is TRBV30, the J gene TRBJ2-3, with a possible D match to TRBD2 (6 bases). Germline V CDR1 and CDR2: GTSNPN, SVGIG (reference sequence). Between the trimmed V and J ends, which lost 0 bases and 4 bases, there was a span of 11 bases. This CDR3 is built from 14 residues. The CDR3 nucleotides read TGTGCCTGGAGTGTAAAGGCGGGGTCAGATACGCAGTATTTT. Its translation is CAWSVKAGSDTQYF.

The CDR3 coding sequence is TGTGCCAGCAGCACCCGCCCCGCAGGGAACACCGGGGAGCTGTTTTTT. Encoded protein: CASSTRPAGNTGELFF. The chain couples TRBV11-3 to TRBJ2-2; no clear D gene. This CDR3 is built from 16 residues. CDR1 is SGHNT and CDR2 is YENEEA in the germline V gene. Trimming shortened V by 5 bases and J by 1 base, and 14 bases separated the two germline ends.

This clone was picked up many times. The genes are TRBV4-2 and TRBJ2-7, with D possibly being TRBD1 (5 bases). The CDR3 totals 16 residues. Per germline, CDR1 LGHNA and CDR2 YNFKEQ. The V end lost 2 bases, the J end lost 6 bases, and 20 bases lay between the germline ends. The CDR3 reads CASSQSLSLGAGEQYF. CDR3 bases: TGTGCCAGCAGCCAATCACTTAGCCTAGGGGCCGGCGAGCAGTACTTC.

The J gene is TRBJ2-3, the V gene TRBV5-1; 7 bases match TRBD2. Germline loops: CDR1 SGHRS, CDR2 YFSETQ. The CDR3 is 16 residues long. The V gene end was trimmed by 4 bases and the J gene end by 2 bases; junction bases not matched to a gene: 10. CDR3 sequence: CASSLAGGRVTDTQYF. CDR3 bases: TGCGCCAGCAGCCTGGCGGGCGGGAGAGTCACAGATACGCAGTATTTT.

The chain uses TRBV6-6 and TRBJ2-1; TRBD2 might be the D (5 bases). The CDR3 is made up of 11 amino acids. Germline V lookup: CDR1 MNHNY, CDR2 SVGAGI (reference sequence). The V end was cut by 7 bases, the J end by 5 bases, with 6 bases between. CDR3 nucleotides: TGTGCCAGCACGGGAAACAATGAGCAGTTCTTC. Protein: CASTGNNEQFF.

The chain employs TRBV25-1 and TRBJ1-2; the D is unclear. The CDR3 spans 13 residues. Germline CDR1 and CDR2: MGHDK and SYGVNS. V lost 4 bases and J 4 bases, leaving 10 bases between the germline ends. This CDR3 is CASSGREGYGYTF. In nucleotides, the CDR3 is TGTGCCAGCAGTGGGCGCGAGGGCTATGGCTACACCTTC.

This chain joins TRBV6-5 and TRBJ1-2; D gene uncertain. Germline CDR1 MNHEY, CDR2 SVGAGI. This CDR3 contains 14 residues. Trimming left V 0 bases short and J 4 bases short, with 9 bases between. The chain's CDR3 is CASSYSARTYGYTF. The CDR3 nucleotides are TGTGCCAGCAGTTACTCGGCTCGAACCTATGGCTACACCTTC.

CDR3 sequence reads: CASSLERTRDEQYF. CDR3 sequence (DNA): TGTGCCAGCAGCTTAGAGCGGACTCGGGACGAGCAGTACTTC. The genes are TRBV7-9 and TRBJ2-7; possibly TRBD2 for D (5 bases). V shed 1 base and J shed 5 bases, with 12 bases lying between them. This CDR3 comprises 14 residues. In germline, CDR1 is SEHNR, CDR2 FQNEAQ (reference sequence).

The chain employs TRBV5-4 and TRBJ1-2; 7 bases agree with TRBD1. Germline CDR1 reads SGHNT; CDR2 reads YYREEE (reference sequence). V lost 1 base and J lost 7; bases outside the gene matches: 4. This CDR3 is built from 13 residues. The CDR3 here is CASSLLGGSGYTF. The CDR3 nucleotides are TGTGCCAGCAGCTTGTTAGGGGGCTCTGGCTACACCTTC.

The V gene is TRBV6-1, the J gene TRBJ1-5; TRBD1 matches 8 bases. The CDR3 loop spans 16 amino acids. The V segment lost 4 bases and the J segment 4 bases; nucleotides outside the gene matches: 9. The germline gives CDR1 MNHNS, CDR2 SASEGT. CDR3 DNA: TGTGCCAGCAGTGCCACGACAGGGGTCAAAAATCAGCCCCAGCATTTT. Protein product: CASSATTGVKNQPQHF.

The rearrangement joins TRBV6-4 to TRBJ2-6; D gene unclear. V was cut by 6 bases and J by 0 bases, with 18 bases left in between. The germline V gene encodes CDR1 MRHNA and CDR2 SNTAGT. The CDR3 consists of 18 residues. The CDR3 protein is CASSPNNRVPSGANVLTF. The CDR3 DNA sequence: TGTGCCAGCAGCCCGAATAATAGGGTCCCCTCTGGGGCCAACGTCCTGACTTTC.

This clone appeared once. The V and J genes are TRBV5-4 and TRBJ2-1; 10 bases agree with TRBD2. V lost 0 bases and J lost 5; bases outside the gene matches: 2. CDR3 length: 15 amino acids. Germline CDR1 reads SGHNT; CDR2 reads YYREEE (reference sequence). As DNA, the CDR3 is TGTGCCAGCAGCTTGGCAGGACTAGCGGACAATGAGCAGTTCTTC. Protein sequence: CASSLAGLADNEQFF.

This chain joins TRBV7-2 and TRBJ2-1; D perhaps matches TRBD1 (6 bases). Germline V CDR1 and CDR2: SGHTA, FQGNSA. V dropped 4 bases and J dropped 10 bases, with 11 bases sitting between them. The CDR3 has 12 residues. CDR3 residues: CASSSVRGEQFF. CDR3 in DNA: TGTGCCAGCAGCTCTGTGAGGGGGGAGCAGTTCTTC. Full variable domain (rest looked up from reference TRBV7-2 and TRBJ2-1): GAGVSQSPSNKVTEKGKDVELRCDPISGHTALYWYRQSLGQGLEFLIYFQGNSAPDKSGLPSDRFSAERTGGSVSTLTIQRTQQEDSAVYLCASSSVRGEQFFGPGTRLTVL.

CDR3 sequence reads: CASSPRPGDEQFF. The CDR3 DNA reads TGTGCCAGCAGCCCCAGACCCGGGGATGAGCAGTTCTTC. The chain recombines TRBV7-6 with TRBJ2-1, with D maybe TRBD2 (5 bases). The V and J ends lost 5 bases and 8 bases respectively, with 13 bases between them. The CDR3 is made up of 13 amino acids. The V gene's germline CDR1 is SGHVS and CDR2 FNYEAQ.

The CDR3: CASSSSDGRFSYEQYF. The CDR3, as DNA: TGTGCCAGCAGTTCTTCCGACGGCCGTTTCTCCTACGAGCAGTACTTC. The V and J genes are TRBV28 and TRBJ2-7; D is ambiguous. CDR1 and CDR2 from the germline V gene are MDHEN and SYDVKM. The ends were cut back, 4 bases at V and 0 bases at J, with 16 bases in the middle. The CDR3 covers 16 residues.

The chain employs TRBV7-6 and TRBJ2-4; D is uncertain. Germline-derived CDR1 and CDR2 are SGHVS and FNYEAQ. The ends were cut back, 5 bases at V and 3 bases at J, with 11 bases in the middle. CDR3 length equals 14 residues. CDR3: CASSPSTVKNIQYF. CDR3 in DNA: TGTGCCAGCAGCCCCAGTACGGTCAAAAACATTCAGTACTTC.

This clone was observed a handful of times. This CDR3 reads CASSEWQGGGYTF. The CDR3 DNA follows: TGCGCCAGCAGTGAATGGCAAGGGGGAGGCTACACCTTC. This chain uses TRBV10-1 with TRBJ1-2; possibly TRBD1 for D (6 bases). The CDR3 contains 13 residues. Germline assignment: CDR1 WNHNN and CDR2 SYGVQD (reference sequence). V lost 3 bases to trimming and J lost 8 bases, with 13 bases between them.

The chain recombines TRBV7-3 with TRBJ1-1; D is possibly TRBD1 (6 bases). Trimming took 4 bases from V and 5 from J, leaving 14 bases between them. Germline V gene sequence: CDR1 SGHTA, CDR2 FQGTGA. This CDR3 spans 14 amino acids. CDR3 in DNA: TGTGCCAGCAGCTCCAAAGGAGGGGGTACTGAAGCTTTCTTT. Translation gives CASSSKGGGTEAFF.

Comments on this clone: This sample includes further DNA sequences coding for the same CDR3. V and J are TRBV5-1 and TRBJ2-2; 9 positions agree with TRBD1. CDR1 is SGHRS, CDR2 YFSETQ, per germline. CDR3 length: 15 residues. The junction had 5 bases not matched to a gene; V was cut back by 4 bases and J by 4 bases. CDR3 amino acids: CASSHTGGGTGELFF. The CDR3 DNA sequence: TGCGCCAGCAGCCATACAGGGGGCGGCACCGGGGAGCTGTTTTTT.

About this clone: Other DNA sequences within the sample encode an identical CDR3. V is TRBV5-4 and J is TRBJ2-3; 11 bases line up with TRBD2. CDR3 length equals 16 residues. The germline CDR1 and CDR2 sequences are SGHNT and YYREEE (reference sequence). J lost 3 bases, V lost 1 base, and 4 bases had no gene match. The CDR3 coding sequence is TGTGCCAGCAGCTTGAAACTAGCGGGAGTGACAGATACGCAGTATTTT. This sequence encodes CASSLKLAGVTDTQYF.

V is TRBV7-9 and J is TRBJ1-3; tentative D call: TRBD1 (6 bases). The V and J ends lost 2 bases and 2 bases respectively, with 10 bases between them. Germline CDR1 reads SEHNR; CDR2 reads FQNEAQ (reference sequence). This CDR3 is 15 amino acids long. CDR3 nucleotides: TGTGCCAGCAGCTTAACCGGGACAACTGGAAACACCATATATTTT. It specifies CASSLTGTTGNTIYF. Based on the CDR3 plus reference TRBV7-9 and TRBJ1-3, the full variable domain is DTGVSQNPRHKITKRGQNVTFRCDPISEHNRLYWYRQTLGQGPEFLTYFQNEAQLEKSRLLSDRFSAERPKGSFSTLEIQRTEQGDSAMYLCASSLTGTTGNTIYFGEGSWLTVV.

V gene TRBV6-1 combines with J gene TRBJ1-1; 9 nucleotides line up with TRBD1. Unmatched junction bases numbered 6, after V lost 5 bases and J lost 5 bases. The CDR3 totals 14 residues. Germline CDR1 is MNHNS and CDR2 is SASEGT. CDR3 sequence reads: CASSPGQGMTEAFF. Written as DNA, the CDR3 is TGTGCCAGCAGTCCGGGACAGGGAATGACTGAAGCTTTCTTT.

The CDR3 protein is CASSQVLGGTSYEQYF. The DNA for the CDR3 is TGTGCCAGCAGCCAGGTGCTAGGCGGGACAAGCTACGAGCAGTACTTC. The J gene is TRBJ2-7, the V gene TRBV4-2, with D tentatively TRBD1 or TRBD2 (6 bases each). The V end was cut by 3 bases, the J end by 3 bases, with 18 bases between. This CDR3 contains 16 residues. Per the germline V gene, CDR1 is LGHNA and CDR2 is YNFKEQ.

This chain's CDR3 is CASGQRARQPQHF. CDR3 DNA sequence: TGTGCCAGCGGACAAAGGGCTCGGCAGCCCCAGCATTTT. The genes are TRBV19 and TRBJ1-5; a weak D match, TRBD1 (5 bases). The ends were cut back, 9 bases at V and 7 bases at J, with 16 bases in the middle. This CDR3 is 13 amino acids long. Looked up from germline, CDR1 is LNHDA and CDR2 is SQIVND (reference sequence).

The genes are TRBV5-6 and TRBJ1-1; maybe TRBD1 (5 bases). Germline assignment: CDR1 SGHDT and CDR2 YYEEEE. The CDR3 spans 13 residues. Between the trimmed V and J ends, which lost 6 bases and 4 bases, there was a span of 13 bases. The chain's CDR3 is CASIKRGGTEAFF. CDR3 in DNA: TGTGCCAGCATCAAACGGGGGGGCACTGAAGCTTTCTTT.